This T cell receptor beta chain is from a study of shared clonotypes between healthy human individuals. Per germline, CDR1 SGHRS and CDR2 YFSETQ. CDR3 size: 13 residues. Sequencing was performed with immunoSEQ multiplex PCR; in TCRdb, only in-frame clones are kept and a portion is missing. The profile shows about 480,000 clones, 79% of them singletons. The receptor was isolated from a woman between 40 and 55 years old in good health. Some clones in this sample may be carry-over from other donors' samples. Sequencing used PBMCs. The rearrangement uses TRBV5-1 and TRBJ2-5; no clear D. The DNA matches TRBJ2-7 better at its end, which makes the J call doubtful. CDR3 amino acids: CASSFGGTYEQYF. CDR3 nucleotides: TGCGCCAGCAGCTTTGGCGGAACCTACGAGCAGTACTTC.